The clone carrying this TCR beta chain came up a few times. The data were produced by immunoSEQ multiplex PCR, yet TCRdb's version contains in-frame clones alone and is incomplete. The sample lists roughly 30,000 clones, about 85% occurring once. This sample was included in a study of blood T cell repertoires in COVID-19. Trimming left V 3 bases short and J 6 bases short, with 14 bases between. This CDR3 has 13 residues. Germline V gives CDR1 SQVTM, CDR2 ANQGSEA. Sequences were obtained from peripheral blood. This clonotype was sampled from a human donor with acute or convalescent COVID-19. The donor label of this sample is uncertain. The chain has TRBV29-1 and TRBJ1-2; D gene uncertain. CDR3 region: CSVDIGERHGYTF. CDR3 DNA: TGCAGCGTTGATATCGGTGAGAGGCATGGCTACACCTTC.